The TCR beta chain described here comes from a study of somatic mutations in cytotoxic T cells in rheumatoid arthritis. Study-level information: Patients gave 30 ml EDTA peripheral blood immediately after diagnosis, prior to starting treatment.

Turning to this clone: As yet, its antigen is unknown.

Generated by immunoSEQ multiplex PCR, the TCRdb table keeps only in-frame clones and is missing some. The table lists 2,000 to 2,500 clones, around four fifths of them singletons. Positive magnetic bead selection was used to isolate CD4+ and CD8+ cells; purity was checked by flow cytometry. Trimming removed 5 bases from V and 0 bases from J, with 17 bases in between. CDR3 size: 17 residues. The V gene's germline CDR1 is MDHEN and CDR2 SYDVKM. Study observations and caveats: The study found no significant difference in CD8+ T-cell clonality between rheumatoid arthritis patients and age-matched healthy controls. There were about an eighth of the roughly 60 patients in whom the largest CD8+ clone exceeded 20% of CD8+ cells.

V and J are TRBV28 and TRBJ1-5; possible D gene TRBD1, 5 bases. This clonotype was sampled from an adult with rheumatoid arthritis. Input material: CD8+ T cells sorted from blood. CDR3 residues: CASSRQYGTGSNQPQHF. As DNA, the CDR3 is TGTGCCAGCAGTAGACAATACGGGACGGGTAGCAATCAGCCCCAGCATTTT.